This TCR beta chain was captured in a study of T cells in Graves' hyperthyroidism and ophthalmopathy. V dropped 4 bases and J dropped 0; count of bases not matched to a gene: 5. This CDR3 has 15 amino acids. The V gene's germline CDR1 is SGHTA and CDR2 FQGNSA. Authors of the study amplified TCR beta CDR3 regions from RNA transcripts. The HTBI primer set was used in a first-round RT-PCR of the TCR CDR3. TCRdb fed the multiplex PCR reads into MiXCR, producing one record per CDR3 protein. The profile shows a few hundred thousand distinct CDR3 sequences, around 13% of them singletons. This TCR came from a woman aged 18-35 years with Graves' hyperthyroidism. Sequencing was carried out using blood. The chain uses TRBV7-2 and TRBJ1-2, with 7 nucleotides matching TRBD1. The DNA for the CDR3 is TGTGCCAGCAGCTCCTACAGGGGAGCTAACTATGGCTACACCTTC. Protein: CASSSYRGANYGYTF.